This T cell receptor beta chain was profiled in a study of shared clonotypes between healthy human individuals. TCRdb's table, derived via immunoSEQ multiplex PCR, lists solely in-frame clones and lacks some. The sample yields 500,000 to 650,000 clones, about 80% seen once. The origin of this receptor is a woman aged 40 to 50 in good health. Some clones in this sample may be carry-over from other donors' samples. The sample taken for sequencing was PBMCs.

DNA for the CDR3: TGTGCCAGCCCGACCCAAGGTAATAGCAATCAGCCCCAGCATTTT. Translating it yields CASPTQGNSNQPQHF. This chain joins TRBV6-4 and TRBJ1-5; no clear D. Looked up from germline, CDR1 is MRHNA and CDR2 is SNTAGT. The CDR3 runs to 15 residues. V was clipped by 8 bases and J by 0 bases, with 14 bases between them.